This record concerns one TCR beta chain sequence. Its target is not known. TCRdb's table, derived via immunoSEQ multiplex PCR, lists solely in-frame clones and lacks some. This sample has about 70,000 clones, with around 96% found just once. Per the germline V gene, CDR1 is SGHDT and CDR2 is YYEEEE. V shed 0 bases and J 5 bases; nucleotides not matched to a gene: 8. The CDR3 is 16 amino acids. The data belong to a study of graft-versus-host responses after intestinal transplantation. Study in general: Uniformly, recipients were administered anti-thymocyte globulin induction with subsequent tacrolimus and steroids for three to four years.

The study's findings and limits: GvH clones were found in recipient marrow; some appeared first in ileum or blood. Patients who carried graft-donor T cell macrochimerism also had high graft-versus-host to host-versus-graft clonal ratios in their allografts. Declining HvG levels early post-transplant were linked to peak circulating GvH clone levels.

The sample here was unstimulated CD8+ T cells sorted from spleen or lymph node cells, taken before intestinal transplant. The chain has TRBV5-6 and TRBJ2-5; 9 nucleotides agree with TRBD2. The clonotype was recovered from a human donor who received an intestinal transplant. The CDR3 loop reads CASSLGLAASGETQYF. The CDR3 DNA is TGTGCCAGCAGCTTGGGACTAGCGGCCTCCGGGGAGACCCAGTACTTC. Full variable domain (outside the CDR3, taken from reference TRBV5-6 and TRBJ2-5): DAGVTQSPTHLIKTRGQQVTLRCSPKSGHDTVSWYQQALGQGPQFIFQYYEEEERQRGNFPDRFSGHQFPNYSSELNVNALLLGDSALYLCASSLGLAASGETQYFGPGTRLLVL.